This T cell receptor (beta chain) originates from a study of blood T cell repertoires in COVID-19. Study as a whole: Researchers got acute and convalescent COVID-19 samples from the United States, Italy and Spain. Nucleic acid was either cDNA or gDNA, and it came from T cells, B-cell-depleted T cells, or PBMCs.

Trimming stripped 2 bases from V and 8 bases from J, with 12 bases between. Looked up from germline, CDR1 is SQVTM and CDR2 is ANQGSEA. This CDR3 is built from 13 residues. TCRdb keeps only in-frame clones here, not all; method: immunoSEQ multiplex PCR. The table shows 81,000 or so clones, with approximately 89% occurring only once. What was sequenced was peripheral blood. This chain connects TRBV29-1 to TRBJ2-2, with D perhaps TRBD2 (5 bases). This clonotype was obtained from a man between 65 and 85 years old with active or convalescent COVID-19. The CDR3 loop is CSVEISVGGELFF. CDR3 sequence (DNA): TGCAGCGTTGAAATTAGCGTCGGGGGGGAGCTGTTTTTT.